The next 20 T cell receptor beta chains were all read from a single sample in a study of blood T cells in healthy people across ages. Next came a second PCR, run for roughly 6 to 11 cycles, which used a sample-barcoded 5' primer along with a J-beta primer mix. TCRdb itself ran the 5' RACE reads through MiXCR, one entry per CDR3 protein. The sample shows nearly 800,000 distinct CDR3 sequences, 25% of them seen only once. These sequences were also reported in another study, on T cells of mothers and their children.

The sequenced material came from blood. Every receptor here comes from a boy between 10 and 17 years old in good health.

This clonotype was observed a few times. The chain recombines TRBV19 with TRBJ1-4, with no clear D. Trimming removed 6 bases from V and 7 bases from J, with 12 bases in between. Germline assignment: CDR1 LNHDA and CDR2 SQIVND (reference sequence). This CDR3 spans 13 amino acids. The chain's CDR3 is CASSVIGTEKLFF. The CDR3 DNA is TGTGCCAGTAGCGTGATAGGTACTGAAAAACTGTTTTTT.

V is TRBV5-1 and J is TRBJ2-5, with TRBD2 matching 8 bases. Germline V lookup: CDR1 SGHRS, CDR2 YFSETQ. The J segment lost 5 bases and the V segment lost 4 bases, leaving 7 bases of the junction unmatched. This CDR3 has 14 residues. The DNA for the CDR3 is TGCGCCAGCAGCCCGAGCGGGGGCACGGAGACCCAGTACTTC. It translates to CASSPSGGTETQYF. The full variable domain, in which reference TRBV5-1 and TRBJ2-5 provide the parts outside the CDR3, is KAGVTQTPRYLIKTRGQQVTLSCSPISGHRSVSWYQQTPGQGLQFLFEYFSETQRNKGNFPGRFSGRQFSNSRSEMNVSTLELGDSALYLCASSPSGGTETQYFGPGTRLLVL.

V is TRBV25-1 and J is TRBJ2-6; D possibly corresponds to TRBD2 (5 bases). The CDR3 has 18 residues. Trimming shortened V by 3 bases and J by 0 bases, and 15 bases separated the two germline ends. CDR1 and CDR2 (germline): MGHDK, SYGVNS. Here the CDR3 DNA reads TGTGCCAGCAGTGACGGCGGCGATGAGGGCTCTGGGGCCAACGTCCTGACTTTC. Protein product: CASSDGGDEGSGANVLTF. The full variable domain, completed using reference TRBV25-1 and TRBJ2-6, is EADIYQTPRYLVIGTGKKITLECSQTMGHDKMYWYQQDPGMELHLIHYSYGVNSTEKGDLSSESTVSRIRTEHFPLTLESARPSHTSQYLCASSDGGDEGSGANVLTFGAGSRLTVL.

Many counts were recorded for this clonotype. V and J are TRBV7-3 and TRBJ1-1; D ambiguous. The germline V gene has CDR1 SGHTA and CDR2 FQGTGA. Trimming removed 0 bases from V and 1 base from J, with 9 bases in between. The CDR3 has 15 residues. CDR3 DNA sequence: TGTGCCAGCAGCTTAACGACGGGTTCGAACACTGAAGCTTTCTTT. Its translation: CASSLTTGSNTEAFF.

The table lists this clonotype with a few counts. V and J are TRBV5-8 and TRBJ2-3; D is ambiguous. The length of the CDR3 is 15 residues. V gave up 0 bases and J gave up 4 bases, with 12 bases separating them. The germline V gene encodes CDR1 SGHTS and CDR2 YDEGEE. CDR3 nucleotide sequence: TGTGCCAGCAGCTTGGCGGGCCTGAGGTCAGATACGCAGTATTTT. Amino acids: CASSLAGLRSDTQYF.

The V gene is TRBV20-1, the J gene TRBJ1-4; TRBD1 matches 10 bases. This CDR3 is built from 14 residues. CDR1 is DFQATT, CDR2 SNEGSKA, per germline (reference sequence). V shed 1 base, J shed 6 bases, and the junction held 2 bases outside the gene matches. The CDR3 region has the DNA TGCAGTGCTAGAGGACAGGGGGCATATGAAAAACTGTTTTTT. The encoded protein is CSARGQGAYEKLFF.

The rearrangement joins TRBV3-1 to TRBJ1-1; D is uncertain. The V and J ends lost 4 bases and 4 bases respectively, with 13 bases between them. Looked up from germline, CDR1 is LGHDT and CDR2 is YNNKEL (reference sequence). The CDR3 is 14 amino acids. The CDR3 nucleotides read TGTGCCAGCAGCCCTGACACTCGACTCACTGAAGCTTTCTTT. It is translated as CASSPDTRLTEAFF.

The V and J genes are TRBV27 and TRBJ2-2; D not resolved. V dropped 6 bases and J dropped 7 bases, with 15 bases sitting between them. Germline CDR1 MNHEY, CDR2 SMNVEV (reference sequence). CDR3 length: 14 residues. This CDR3 is CASRAYGVYGELFF. The CDR3 coding sequence is TGTGCCAGCAGGGCCTATGGAGTCTACGGGGAGCTGTTTTTT.

The chain is built from TRBV7-9 and TRBJ2-7; perhaps TRBD2 as D (6 bases). The CDR3 has 15 amino acids. V lost 4 bases to trimming and J lost 6 bases, with 19 bases between them. Looked up from germline, CDR1 is SEHNR and CDR2 is FQNEAQ (reference sequence). CDR3 region: CASSSSGLSTVEQYF. In DNA form, the CDR3 reads TGTGCCAGCAGCTCCTCGGGACTGTCGACTGTCGAGCAGTACTTC.

The J gene is TRBJ2-5, the V gene TRBV12-3 or TRBV12-4; D might be TRBD2 (6 bases). The last part of the DNA fits TRBJ2-7 better; the J call may be wrong. This CDR3 comprises 13 residues. The DNA for the CDR3 is TGTGCCAGCTCGGACTATTTTTCCTACGAGCAGTACTTC. Its translation is CASSDYFSYEQYF.

The sample holds a few counts of this clonotype. A read error may account for a junction end that differs from germline. CDR3 sequence (DNA): TGTGCCAGCAGCGTAGCCTTGAACTCCTACAATGAGCAGCTCTTC. It yields the protein CASSVALNSYNEQLF. The chain has TRBV9 and TRBJ2-1; D gene unclear. Germline loops: CDR1 SGDLS, CDR2 YYNGEE. The CDR3 totals 15 residues.

This clonotype appeared a few times. CDR3 sequence (DNA): TGTGCCAGCAACGCGGGGTCAGATACTCAAGATTGGCAAGAGACCCAGTACTTC. Translated: CASNAGSDTQDWQETQYF. The chain employs TRBV25-1 and TRBJ2-5, with D possibly matching TRBD2 (6 bases). Looked up from germline, CDR1 is MGHDK and CDR2 is SYGVNS. Trimming stripped 7 bases from V and 2 bases from J, with 26 bases between. This CDR3 contains 18 residues.

This clonotype was picked up a small number of times. This chain uses TRBV24-1 with TRBJ2-5; 8 positions match TRBD1. The CDR3 runs to 16 residues. Germline V gene data show CDR1 as KGHDR and CDR2 as SFDVKD. Unmatched junction bases numbered 9, after V lost 6 bases and J lost 1 base. This chain's CDR3 is CATSRGQGGFQETQYF. DNA for the CDR3: TGTGCCACCAGTAGAGGACAGGGCGGATTCCAAGAGACCCAGTACTTC.

A few counts support this clonotype. Here the CDR3 reads CASSGTENEKLFF. CDR3 bases: TGTGCCAGCTCCGGGACAGAAAATGAAAAACTGTTTTTT. This rearrangement joins TRBV25-1 to TRBJ1-4; the match to TRBD1 covers 7 bases. The CDR3 has 13 residues. The V gene's germline CDR1 is MGHDK and CDR2 SYGVNS. Trimming took 8 bases from V and 5 from J; bases not matched to a gene: 5. The full variable domain, with the rest looked up from reference TRBV25-1 and TRBJ1-4, is EADIYQTPRYLVIGTGKKITLECSQTMGHDKMYWYQQDPGMELHLIHYSYGVNSTEKGDLSSESTVSRIRTEHFPLTLESARPSHTSQYLCASSGTENEKLFFGSGTQLSVL.

The genes are TRBV28 and TRBJ2-5; possibly TRBD1 for D (5 bases). The CDR3 consists of 12 residues. CDR1 MDHEN and CDR2 SYDVKM come from the germline V gene. The V gene lost 6 bases and the J gene lost 7 bases, with 12 bases spanning the gap. The CDR3 DNA reads as TGTGCCAGCAGACGACAGAAAGGGACCCAGTACTTC. It codes for CASRRQKGTQYF.

This clonotype showed up just a few times. The gene calls are TRBV29-1 and TRBJ1-2, with a possible D match to TRBD1 (6 bases). The CDR3 totals 13 residues. Looked up from germline, CDR1 is SQVTM and CDR2 is ANQGSEA. Trimming removed 6 bases at V and 5 bases at J, with 16 bases between. The chain's CDR3 is CSVGQGREYGYTF. DNA for the CDR3: TGCAGCGTGGGACAAGGACGGGAATATGGCTACACCTTC.

The chain joins TRBV28 to TRBJ2-7; 7 nucleotides agree with TRBD1. Looked up from germline, CDR1 is MDHEN and CDR2 is SYDVKM. V dropped 10 bases and J dropped 4; count of bases not matched to a gene: 13. This CDR3 comprises 14 residues. The CDR3 spells CATQGVAIGYEQYF. The DNA of the CDR3 is TGTGCCACCCAGGGGGTCGCAATCGGATACGAGCAGTACTTC.

This clonotype was detected only once. The rearrangement uses TRBV12-3 or TRBV12-4 and TRBJ2-3; 8 bases align to TRBD2. After removal of 6 bases from V and 9 bases from J, the junction contained 8 bases not matched to a gene. This CDR3 is 13 amino acids long. CDR3 protein: CASSHPAGGTQYF. CDR3 coding DNA: TGTGCCAGCAGCCATCCCGCGGGAGGAACGCAGTATTTT.

The J gene is TRBJ2-1, the V gene TRBV4-1; 8 nucleotides align to TRBD2. The ends lost 0 bases at V and 8 bases at J; junction bases unmatched: 15. Germline V gives CDR1 MGHRA, CDR2 YSYEKL. The CDR3 is 18 amino acids. The CDR3 DNA is TGCGCCAGCAGCCAAGACTCCCTAGTAGCGGGACCTGGATATGAGCAGTTCTTC. Translated, it gives CASSQDSLVAGPGYEQFF.

V and J are TRBV13 and TRBJ2-5; D unresolved. The ends were cut back, 0 bases at V and 1 base at J, with 6 bases in the middle. From germline, CDR1 is PRHDT and CDR2 FYEKMQ (reference sequence). The CDR3 is made up of 14 amino acids. The CDR3 region is CASSLGLSQETQYF. The CDR3 coding sequence is TGTGCCAGCAGCTTAGGGCTATCCCAAGAGACCCAGTACTTC.